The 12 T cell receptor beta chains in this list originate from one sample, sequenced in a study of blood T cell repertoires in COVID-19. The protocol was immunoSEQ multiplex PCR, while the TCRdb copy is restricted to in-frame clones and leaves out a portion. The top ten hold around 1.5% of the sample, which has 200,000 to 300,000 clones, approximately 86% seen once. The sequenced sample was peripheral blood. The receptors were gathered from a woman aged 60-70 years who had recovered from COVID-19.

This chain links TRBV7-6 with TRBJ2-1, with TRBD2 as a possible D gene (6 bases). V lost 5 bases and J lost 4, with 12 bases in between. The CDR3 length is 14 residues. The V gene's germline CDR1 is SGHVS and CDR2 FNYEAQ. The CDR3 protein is CASSPRDSYNEQFF. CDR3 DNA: TGTGCCAGCAGCCCCCGGGACTCGTACAATGAGCAGTTCTTC.

The CDR3 loop is CASSGLTGGDTIYF. CDR3 nucleotide sequence: TGTGCCAGCAGCGGTTTGACAGGGGGAGACACCATATATTTT. The chain links TRBV9 to TRBJ1-3; 9 positions match TRBD1. Looked up from germline, CDR1 is SGDLS and CDR2 is YYNGEE. V dropped 3 bases and J dropped 8; count of bases not matched to a gene: 6. CDR3 length equals 14 residues.

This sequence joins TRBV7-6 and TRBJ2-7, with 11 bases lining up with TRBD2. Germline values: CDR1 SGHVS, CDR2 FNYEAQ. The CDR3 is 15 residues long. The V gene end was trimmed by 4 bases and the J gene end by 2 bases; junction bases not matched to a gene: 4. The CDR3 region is CASSSTSGAAYEQYF. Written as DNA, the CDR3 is TGTGCCAGCAGCTCGACTAGCGGGGCTGCCTACGAGCAGTACTTC.

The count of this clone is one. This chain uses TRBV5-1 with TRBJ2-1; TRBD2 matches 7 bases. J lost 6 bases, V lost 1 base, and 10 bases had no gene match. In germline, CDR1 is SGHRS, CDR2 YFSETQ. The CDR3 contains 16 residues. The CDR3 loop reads CASSLSRDYMANEQFF. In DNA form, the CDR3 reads TGCGCCAGCAGCTTGTCCCGGGACTACATGGCCAATGAGCAGTTCTTC. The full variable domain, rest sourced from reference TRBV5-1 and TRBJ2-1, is KAGVTQTPRYLIKTRGQQVTLSCSPISGHRSVSWYQQTPGQGLQFLFEYFSETQRNKGNFPGRFSGRQFSNSRSEMNVSTLELGDSALYLCASSLSRDYMANEQFFGPGTRLTVL.

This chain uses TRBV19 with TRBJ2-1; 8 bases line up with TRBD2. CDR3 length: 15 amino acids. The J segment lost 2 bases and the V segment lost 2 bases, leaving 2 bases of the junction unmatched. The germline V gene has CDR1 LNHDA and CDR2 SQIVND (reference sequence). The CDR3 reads CASSISAGAYNEQFF. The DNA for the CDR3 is TGTGCCAGTAGTATATCAGCGGGGGCCTACAATGAGCAGTTCTTC.

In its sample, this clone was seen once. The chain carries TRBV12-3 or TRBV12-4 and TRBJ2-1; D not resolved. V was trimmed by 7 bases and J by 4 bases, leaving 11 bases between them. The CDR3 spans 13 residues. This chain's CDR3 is CASTPIGYNEQFF. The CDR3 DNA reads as TGTGCCAGCACCCCCATCGGGTACAATGAGCAGTTCTTC.

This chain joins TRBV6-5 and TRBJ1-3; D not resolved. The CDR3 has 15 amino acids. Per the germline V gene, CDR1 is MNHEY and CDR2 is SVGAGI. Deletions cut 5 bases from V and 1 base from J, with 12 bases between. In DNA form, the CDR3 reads TGTGCCAGCAGTACGTGGGTCGGGTCTGGAAACACCATATATTTT. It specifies CASSTWVGSGNTIYF.

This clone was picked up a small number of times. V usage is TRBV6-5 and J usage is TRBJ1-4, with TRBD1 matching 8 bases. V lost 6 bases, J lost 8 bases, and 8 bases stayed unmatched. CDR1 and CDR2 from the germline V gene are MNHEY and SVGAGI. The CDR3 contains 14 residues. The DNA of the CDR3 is TGTGCCAGCAGCCCGGACAGGGCCCGAGAAAAACTGTTTTTT. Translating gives CASSPDRAREKLFF.

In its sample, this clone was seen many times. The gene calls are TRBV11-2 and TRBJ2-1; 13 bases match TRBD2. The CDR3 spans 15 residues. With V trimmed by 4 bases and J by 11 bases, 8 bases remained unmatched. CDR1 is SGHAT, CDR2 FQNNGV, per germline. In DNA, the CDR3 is TGTGCCAGCAGCTCACTAGCGGGGGGGCCCGCCCAGCAGTTCTTC. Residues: CASSSLAGGPAQQFF.

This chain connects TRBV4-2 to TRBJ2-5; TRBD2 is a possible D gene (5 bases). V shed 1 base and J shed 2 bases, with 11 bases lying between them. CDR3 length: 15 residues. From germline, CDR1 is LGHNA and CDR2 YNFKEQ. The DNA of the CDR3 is TGTGCCAGCAGCCAAGTGGAGGCAGCTCAAGAGACCCAGTACTTC. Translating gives CASSQVEAAQETQYF.

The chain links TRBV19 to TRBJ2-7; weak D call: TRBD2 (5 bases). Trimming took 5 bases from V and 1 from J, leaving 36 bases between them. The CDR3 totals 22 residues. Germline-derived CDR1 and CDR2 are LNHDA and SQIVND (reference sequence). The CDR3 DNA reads TGTGCCAGTAGTTACTCACCGCTTAGCTGGGGAGCGTTAGGTACTTGTTCCTACGAGCAGTACTTC. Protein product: CASSYSPLSWGALGTCSYEQYF.

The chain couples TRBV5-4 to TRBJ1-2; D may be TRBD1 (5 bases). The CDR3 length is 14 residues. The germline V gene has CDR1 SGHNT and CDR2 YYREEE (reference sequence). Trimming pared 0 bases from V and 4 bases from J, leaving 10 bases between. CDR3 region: CASSLERQSYGYTF. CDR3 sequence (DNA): TGTGCCAGCAGCTTGGAACGACAGAGCTATGGCTACACCTTC.